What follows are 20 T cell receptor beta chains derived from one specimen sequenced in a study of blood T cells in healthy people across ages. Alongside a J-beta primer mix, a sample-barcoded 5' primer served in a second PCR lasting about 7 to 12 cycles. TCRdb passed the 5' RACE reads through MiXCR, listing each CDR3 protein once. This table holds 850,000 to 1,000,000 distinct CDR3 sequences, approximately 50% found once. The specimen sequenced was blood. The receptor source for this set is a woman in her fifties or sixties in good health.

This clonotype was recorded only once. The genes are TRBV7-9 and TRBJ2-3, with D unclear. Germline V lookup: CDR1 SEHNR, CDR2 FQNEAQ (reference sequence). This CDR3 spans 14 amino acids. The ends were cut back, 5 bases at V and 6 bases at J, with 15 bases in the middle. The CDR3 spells CASSDQARADTQYF. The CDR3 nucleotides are TGTGCCAGCAGCGACCAGGCGAGAGCCGATACGCAGTATTTT.

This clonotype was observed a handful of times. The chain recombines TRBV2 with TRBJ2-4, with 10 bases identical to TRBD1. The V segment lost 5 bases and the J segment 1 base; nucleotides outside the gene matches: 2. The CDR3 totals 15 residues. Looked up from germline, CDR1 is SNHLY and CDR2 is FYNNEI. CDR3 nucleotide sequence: TGTGCCAGCAGTCCGGGACAGGGGGCCAAAAACATTCAGTACTTC. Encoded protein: CASSPGQGAKNIQYF.

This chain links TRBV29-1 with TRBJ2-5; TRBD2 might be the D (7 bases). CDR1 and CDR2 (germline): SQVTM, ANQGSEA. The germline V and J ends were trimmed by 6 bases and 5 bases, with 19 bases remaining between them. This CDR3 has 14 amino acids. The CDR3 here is CSVPMAGALETQYF. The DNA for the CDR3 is TGCAGCGTGCCCATGGCGGGGGCGCTGGAGACCCAGTACTTC.

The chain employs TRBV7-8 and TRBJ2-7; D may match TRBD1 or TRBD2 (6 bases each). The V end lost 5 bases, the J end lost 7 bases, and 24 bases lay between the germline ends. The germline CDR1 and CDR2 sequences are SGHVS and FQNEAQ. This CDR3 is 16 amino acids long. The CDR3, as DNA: TGTGCCAGCAGCCGATCAGGGGACTCCTACTTTCAGGAGCAGTACTTC. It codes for CASSRSGDSYFQEQYF.

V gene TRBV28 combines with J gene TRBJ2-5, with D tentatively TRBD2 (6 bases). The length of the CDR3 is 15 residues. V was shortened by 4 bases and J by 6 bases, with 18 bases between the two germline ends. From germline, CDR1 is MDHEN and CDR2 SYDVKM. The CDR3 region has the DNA TGTGCCAGCAGTTCAGCTAGCGATGGGTCAAAGACCCAGTACTTC. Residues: CASSSASDGSKTQYF. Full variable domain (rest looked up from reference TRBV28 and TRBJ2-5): DVKVTQSSRYLVKRTGEKVFLECVQDMDHENMFWYRQDPGLGLRLIYFSYDVKMKEKGDIPEGYSVSREKKERFSLILESASTNQTSMYLCASSSASDGSKTQYFGPGTRLLVL.

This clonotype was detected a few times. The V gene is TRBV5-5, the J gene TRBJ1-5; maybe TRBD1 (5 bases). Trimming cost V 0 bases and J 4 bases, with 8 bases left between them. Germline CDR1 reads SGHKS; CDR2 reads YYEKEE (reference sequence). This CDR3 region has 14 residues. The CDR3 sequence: CASSLGQRNQPQHF. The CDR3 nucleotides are TGTGCCAGCAGCTTGGGACAGAGAAATCAGCCCCAGCATTTT. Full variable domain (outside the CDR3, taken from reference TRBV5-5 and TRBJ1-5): DAGVTQSPTHLIKTRGQQVTLRCSPISGHKSVSWYQQVLGQGPQFIFQYYEKEERGRGNFPDRFSARQFPNYSSELNVNALLLGDSALYLCASSLGQRNQPQHFGDGTRLSIL.

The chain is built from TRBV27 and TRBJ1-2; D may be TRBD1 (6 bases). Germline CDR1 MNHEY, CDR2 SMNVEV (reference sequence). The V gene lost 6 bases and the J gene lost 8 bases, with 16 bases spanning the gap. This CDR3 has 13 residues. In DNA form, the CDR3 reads TGTGCCAGCAGCCAACAGGGAGTGGGAGGCTACACCTTC. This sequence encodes CASSQQGVGGYTF.

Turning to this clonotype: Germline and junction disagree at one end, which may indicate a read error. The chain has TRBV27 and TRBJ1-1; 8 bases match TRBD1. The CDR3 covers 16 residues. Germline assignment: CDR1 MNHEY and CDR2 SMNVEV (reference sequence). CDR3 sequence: CASRIGRTGRYTKAFF. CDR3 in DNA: TGTGCCAGCAGAATAGGCCGGACAGGGAGGTACACTAAAGCTTTCTTT.

CDR3 nucleotide sequence: TGTGCCATCAGTGGGACTCTAGATCCAGATACGCAGTATTTT. This encodes CAISGTLDPDTQYF. The gene calls are TRBV10-3 and TRBJ2-3; D perhaps matches TRBD2 (5 bases). V was shortened by 4 bases and J by 4 bases, with 12 bases between the two germline ends. The CDR3 contains 14 residues. Germline values: CDR1 ENHRY, CDR2 SYGVKD.

The CDR3 region is CASSLGQGAGGEQFF. CDR3 DNA: TGTGCCAGCAGCTTGGGACAGGGTGCAGGGGGAGAGCAGTTCTTC. This chain uses TRBV7-6 with TRBJ2-1; 9 nucleotides line up with TRBD1. CDR1 is SGHVS, CDR2 FNYEAQ, per germline. The V gene end was trimmed by 3 bases and the J gene end by 10 bases; junction bases not matched to a gene: 10. This CDR3 is 15 amino acids long.

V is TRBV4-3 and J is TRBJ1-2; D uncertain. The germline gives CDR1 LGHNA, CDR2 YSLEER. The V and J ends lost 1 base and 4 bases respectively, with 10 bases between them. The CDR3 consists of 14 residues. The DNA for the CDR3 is TGCGCCAGCAGCCAAGGGCGGTTGGCCTATGGCTACACCTTC. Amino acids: CASSQGRLAYGYTF.

CDR3 sequence (DNA): TGTGCCAGCAGCCAAGGGCCTAGCGGTCCCTACGAGCAGTACTTC. Protein: CASSQGPSGPYEQYF. V usage is TRBV3-1 and J usage is TRBJ2-7, with 7 nucleotides matching TRBD2. V lost 1 base, J lost 2 bases, and 5 bases stayed unmatched. Per germline, CDR1 LGHDT and CDR2 YNNKEL (reference sequence). The CDR3 totals 15 residues.

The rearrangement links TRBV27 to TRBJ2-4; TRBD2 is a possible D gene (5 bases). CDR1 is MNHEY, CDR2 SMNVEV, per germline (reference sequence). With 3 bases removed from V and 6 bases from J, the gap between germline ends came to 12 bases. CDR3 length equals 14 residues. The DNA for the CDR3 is TGTGCCAGCAGTTTGGTGGGTCGGGGAAACATTCAGTACTTC. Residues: CASSLVGRGNIQYF.

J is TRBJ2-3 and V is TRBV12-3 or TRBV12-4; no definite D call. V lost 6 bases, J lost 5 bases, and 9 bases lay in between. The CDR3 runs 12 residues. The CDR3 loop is CASRGDGDTQYF. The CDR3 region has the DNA TGTGCCAGCAGGGGCGACGGAGATACGCAGTATTTT.

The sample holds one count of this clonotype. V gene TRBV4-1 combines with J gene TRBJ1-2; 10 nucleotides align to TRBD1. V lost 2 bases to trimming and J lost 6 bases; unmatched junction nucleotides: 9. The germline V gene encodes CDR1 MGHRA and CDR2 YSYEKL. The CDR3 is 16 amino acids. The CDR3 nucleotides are TGCGCCAGCAGCCAACTCGCCGGGACAGGGGAGGATGGCTACACCTTC. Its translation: CASSQLAGTGEDGYTF.

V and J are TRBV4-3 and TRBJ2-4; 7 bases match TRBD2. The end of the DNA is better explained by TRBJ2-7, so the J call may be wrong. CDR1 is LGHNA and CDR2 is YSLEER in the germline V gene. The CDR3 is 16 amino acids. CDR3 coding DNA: TGCGCCAGCAGCCAAGACGCCCGCGGGAGTAACTACGAGCAGTACTTC. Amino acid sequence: CASSQDARGSNYEQYF.

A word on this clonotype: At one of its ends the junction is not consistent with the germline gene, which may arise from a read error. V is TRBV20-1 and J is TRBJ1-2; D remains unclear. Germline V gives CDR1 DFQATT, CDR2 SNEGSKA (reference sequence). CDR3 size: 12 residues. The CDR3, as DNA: TGCTGTGCTAGCGTGGAAGGGAAAGGCTACACCTTC. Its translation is CCASVEGKGYTF.

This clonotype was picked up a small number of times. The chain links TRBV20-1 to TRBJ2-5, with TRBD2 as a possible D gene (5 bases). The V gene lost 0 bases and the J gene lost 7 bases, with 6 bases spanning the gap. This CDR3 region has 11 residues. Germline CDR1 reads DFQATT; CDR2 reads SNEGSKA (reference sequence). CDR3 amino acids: CSARESGTQYF. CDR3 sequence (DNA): TGCAGTGCTAGAGAGAGCGGGACCCAGTACTTC.

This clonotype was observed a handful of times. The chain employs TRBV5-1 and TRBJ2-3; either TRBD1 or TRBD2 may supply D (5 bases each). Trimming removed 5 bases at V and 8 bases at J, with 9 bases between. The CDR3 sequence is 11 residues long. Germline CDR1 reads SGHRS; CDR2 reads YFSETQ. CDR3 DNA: TGCGCCAGCAGTCCCGGGACTACGCAGTATTTT. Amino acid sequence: CASSPGTTQYF.

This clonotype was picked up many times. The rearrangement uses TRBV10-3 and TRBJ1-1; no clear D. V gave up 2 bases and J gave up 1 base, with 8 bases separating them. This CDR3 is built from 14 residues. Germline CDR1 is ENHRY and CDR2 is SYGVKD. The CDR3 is CAISEGRQNTEAFF. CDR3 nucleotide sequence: TGTGCCATCAGTGAGGGACGGCAGAACACTGAAGCTTTCTTT.